A selection of T cell receptor beta chains follows, all from one sample in a study of shared clonotypes between healthy human individuals. Repertoires were generated with immunoSEQ multiplex PCR, while TCRdb's copy carries only in-frame clones and drops some. The sample holds around 2,000,000 clones, about 95% seen once. The sample was naive CD8+ T cells sorted from blood. The receptors originated from a man aged 18 to 30 in good health. Each CDR3 is given with its conserved first and last residue. The D gene is left open where the match is weak. The listing skips clone size in some rows; elsewhere it reads once, few, many or a size class.

clone_size,cdr3_length,d_call,v_call,j_call,cdr3_nt,cdr3_aa
NA,15,NA,TRBV6-1,TRBJ2-2,TGTGCCAGCAGTGAACAAGGGGGGGTCACCGGGGAGCTGTTTTTT,CASSEQGGVTGELFF
NA,16,NA,TRBV6-5,TRBJ2-2,TGTGCCAGCAGTTACAGTTTCGGGGAAGTAGTCGGGGAGCTGTTTTTT,CASSYSFGEVVGELFF
NA,13,TRBD1,TRBV6-5,TRBJ2-7,TGTGCCAGCAGTCTTCAGGGGGCATACGAGCAGTACTTC,CASSLQGAYEQYF
NA,15,TRBD2,TRBV4-2,TRBJ2-7,TGTGCCAGCAGCCAAGATCTAGCGGGGTGGTACGAGCAGTACTTC,CASSQDLAGWYEQYF
NA,13,NA,TRBV19,TRBJ2-7,TGTGCCAGTAGTCCCTCTTACAGCTACGAGCAGTACTTC,CASSPSYSYEQYF
NA,13,NA,TRBV19,TRBJ2-7,TGTGCCAGTGCCCAGTATCTATCCTACGAGCAGTACTTC,CASAQYLSYEQYF
NA,16,TRBD1,TRBV4-3,TRBJ2-3,TGCGCCAGCAGCCAGGACAGGTTTTCTAGCACAGATACGCAGTATTTT,CASSQDRFSSTDTQYF
once,14,NA,TRBV7-2,TRBJ2-3,TGTGCCAGCAACTTAGTTTCAGGGTGGGATACGCAGTATTTT,CASNLVSGWDTQYF
NA,15,TRBD1,TRBV6-6,TRBJ2-3,TGTGCCAGCAGCTCCCGGGACAGGGACTTGGATACGCAGTATTTT,CASSSRDRDLDTQYF
few,15,TRBD1,TRBV9,TRBJ1-2,TGTGCCAGCAGCGTATCGAGGACAGGGCCAAGTGGCTACACCTTC,CASSVSRTGPSGYTF
once,13,NA,TRBV18,TRBJ2-5,TGTGCCAGCTCAGCAAACAGGGAAGAGACCCAGTACTTC,CASSANREETQYF
NA,15,TRBD1,TRBV7-9,TRBJ1-5,TGTGCCAGCAGCTCGGACAGGGCTAGCAATCAGCCCCAGCATTTT,CASSSDRASNQPQHF
NA,12,NA,TRBV7-2,TRBJ2-7,TGTGCCAGCAGCTCCATGCGGAACGAGCAGTACTTC,CASSSMRNEQYF
NA,12,NA,TRBV29-1,TRBJ1-1,TGCAGCGTTGAGGGGGGGTTGGGTGAAGCTTTCTTT,CSVEGGLGEAFF
NA,17,NA,TRBV2,TRBJ1-1,TGTGCCAGCAGTGAAGGCCGTATGAGCTGGATGAACACTGAAGCTTTCTTT,CASSEGRMSWMNTEAFF
NA,16,TRBD2,TRBV5-4,TRBJ2-3,TGTGCCAGCAGCTTTCCTAGCGGGAGTCACACAGATACGCAGTATTTT,CASSFPSGSHTDTQYF
NA,15,NA,TRBV27,TRBJ2-1,TGTGCCAGCAGTTTACTCCCTAGCCTTTACAATGAGCAGTTCTTC,CASSLLPSLYNEQFF
NA,15,TRBD1,TRBV18,TRBJ1-5,TGTGCCAGCTCACAGACAGGGGGAAACAATCAGCCCCAGCATTTT,CASSQTGGNNQPQHF